A single sample is the source of the 12 T cell receptor beta chains below, sequenced in a study of radiation and T cells in renal cell carcinoma. Time point described: blood 2 weeks post-SBRT. The treatment here: 15 Gy SBRT to primary tumor, nephrectomy 4 weeks later. Clones were read by immunoSEQ multiplex PCR, and TCRdb kept only the in-frame ones, dropping some. Counted here are 100,000 to 150,000 clones, 65% to 85% occurring once; the ten biggest clones make up roughly 6.2%. The source was blood, collected from a patient whose treatment included radiotherapy and nephrectomy. Source of these receptors: a man in his fifties or sixties with renal cell carcinoma.

J is TRBJ2-5 and V is TRBV5-1; 12 positions match TRBD2. Germline V CDR1 and CDR2: SGHRS, YFSETQ. V dropped 0 bases and J dropped 4; count of bases not matched to a gene: 4. The CDR3 runs to 16 residues. The CDR3 DNA sequence: TGCGCCAGCAGCTTGGTGACTAGCGGGAGTGGAGAGACCCAGTACTTC. It translates to CASSLVTSGSGETQYF.

This rearrangement joins TRBV5-1 to TRBJ2-7; TRBD2 matches at 7 bases. V trimming: 0 bases; J trimming: 0 bases; junction bases outside the gene matches: 9. Per the germline V gene, CDR1 is SGHRS and CDR2 is YFSETQ. This CDR3 comprises 17 residues. The CDR3 loop is CASSLAGEGPNSYEQYF. The CDR3 bases are TGCGCCAGCAGCTTGGCTGGGGAGGGACCCAACTCCTACGAGCAGTACTTC.

CDR3 in DNA: TGTGCCAGCAGCTACGGACAGGGAGGCAATCAGCCCCAGCATTTT. Translation: CASSYGQGGNQPQHF. The gene calls are TRBV7-9 and TRBJ1-5; 8 bases line up with TRBD1. The junction had 4 bases not matched to a gene; V was cut back by 4 bases and J by 2 bases. CDR3 length: 15 amino acids. Germline CDR1 SEHNR, CDR2 FQNEAQ (reference sequence). Complete variable domain (other parts from reference TRBV7-9 and TRBJ1-5): DTGVSQNPRHKITKRGQNVTFRCDPISEHNRLYWYRQTLGQGPEFLTYFQNEAQLEKSRLLSDRFSAERPKGSFSTLEIQRTEQGDSAMYLCASSYGQGGNQPQHFGDGTRLSIL.

The rearrangement links TRBV10-3 to TRBJ1-5; D unresolved. Trimming took off 0 bases at V and 4 bases at J, with 4 bases between the two ends. CDR3 length: 13 residues. Germline V gene data show CDR1 as ENHRY and CDR2 as SYGVKD. The CDR3 DNA is TGTGCCATCAGTGAGTCTACAAATCAGCCCCAGCATTTT. Translated, it gives CAISESTNQPQHF.

The chain uses TRBV7-2 and TRBJ2-5; 12 nucleotides match TRBD2. CDR3 length equals 18 residues. Germline loops: CDR1 SGHTA, CDR2 FQGNSA. V shed 3 bases and J 7 bases; nucleotides not matched to a gene: 15. The CDR3, as DNA: TGTGCCAGCAGCTTGTCCTCTGCTAGCGGGAGGGCCGGGGCGACCCAGTACTTC. The encoded protein is CASSLSSASGRAGATQYF.

Points on this clone: This sample includes further DNA sequences coding for the same CDR3. The rearrangement links TRBV6-1 to TRBJ1-2; TRBD1 is a possible D gene (6 bases). Germline V gives CDR1 MNHNS, CDR2 SASEGT. The CDR3 loop spans 12 amino acids. With 5 bases removed from V and 2 bases from J, the gap between germline ends came to 6 bases. CDR3 protein: CASSQGNYGYTF. The CDR3, as DNA: TGTGCCAGCAGTCAGGGGAACTATGGCTACACCTTC.

The chain has TRBV5-4 and TRBJ2-5; 8 bases align to TRBD2. With V trimmed by 5 bases and J by 0 bases, 6 bases remained unmatched. Germline V gene lookup returns CDR1 SGHNT and CDR2 YYREEE (reference sequence). This CDR3 has 15 residues. CDR3 DNA sequence: TGTGCCAGCAGTCCCGGGGGGGCGTACCAAGAGACCCAGTACTTC. It is translated as CASSPGGAYQETQYF.

The V and J genes are TRBV6-5 and TRBJ2-7; the match to TRBD1 covers 11 bases. This CDR3 has 15 residues. Germline V gene sequence: CDR1 MNHEY, CDR2 SVGAGI. V lost 4 bases and J lost 3; bases outside the gene matches: 5. The CDR3 nucleotides read TGTGCCAGCAGTTTAGGACAGGGGGCTATCTACGAGCAGTACTTC. Protein sequence: CASSLGQGAIYEQYF.

This sequence joins TRBV18 and TRBJ2-7, with a possible D match to TRBD2 (5 bases). The CDR3 totals 16 residues. CDR1 KGHSH and CDR2 LQKENI come from the germline V gene. V lost 5 bases to trimming and J lost 0 bases, with 17 bases between them. The CDR3 reads CASSAQGGRNSYEQYF. DNA of the CDR3: TGTGCCAGCTCAGCCCAAGGCGGGCGAAACTCCTACGAGCAGTACTTC.

V gene TRBV5-4 combines with J gene TRBJ2-5; TRBD2 matches at 14 bases. The CDR3 is 15 amino acids. The germline CDR1 and CDR2 sequences are SGHNT and YYREEE (reference sequence). Trimming took 3 bases from V and 5 from J; bases not matched to a gene: 3. The CDR3 protein is CASSSGLAGVETQYF. CDR3 nucleotide sequence: TGTGCCAGCAGCTCGGGACTAGCGGGAGTGGAGACCCAGTACTTC.

The genes are TRBV7-3 and TRBJ1-1; no clear D gene. The CDR3 spans 10 residues. CDR1 and CDR2 (germline): SGHTA, FQGTGA. V lost 5 bases and J 10 bases, leaving 8 bases between the germline ends. CDR3 nucleotide sequence: TGTGCCAGCAGCCCCCGGGGAGCTTTCTTT. It translates to CASSPRGAFF.

The V gene is TRBV11-1, the J gene TRBJ2-5, with 10 positions matching TRBD1. The CDR3 has 18 residues. Looked up from germline, CDR1 is SGHAT and CDR2 is FQDESV (reference sequence). The V segment lost 1 base and the J segment 4 bases; nucleotides outside the gene matches: 12. The CDR3 here is CASSLVTPGQGSGETQYF. DNA for the CDR3: TGTGCCAGCAGCTTAGTAACTCCGGGACAGGGGTCGGGAGAGACCCAGTACTTC.